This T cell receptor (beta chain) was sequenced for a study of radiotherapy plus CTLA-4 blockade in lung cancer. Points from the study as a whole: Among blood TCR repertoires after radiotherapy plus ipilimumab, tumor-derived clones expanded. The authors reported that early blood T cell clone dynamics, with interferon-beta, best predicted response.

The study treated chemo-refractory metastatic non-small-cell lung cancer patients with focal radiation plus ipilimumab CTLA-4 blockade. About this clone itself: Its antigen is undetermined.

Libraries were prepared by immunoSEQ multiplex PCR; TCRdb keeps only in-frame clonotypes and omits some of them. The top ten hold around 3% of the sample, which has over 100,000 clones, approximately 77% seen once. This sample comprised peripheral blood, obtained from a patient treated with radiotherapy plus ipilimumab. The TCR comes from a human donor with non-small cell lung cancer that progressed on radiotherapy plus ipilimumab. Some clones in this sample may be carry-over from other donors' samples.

CDR3 region: CASSPPGGVSMAGNTIYF. The CDR3 DNA follows: TGTGCCAGCTCACCACCGGGAGGGGTTTCGATGGCTGGAAACACCATATATTTT. The V and J genes are TRBV18 and TRBJ1-3; D might be TRBD1 (5 bases). The CDR3 is made up of 18 amino acids. V was clipped by 0 bases and J by 2 bases, with 17 bases between them. CDR1 KGHSH and CDR2 LQKENI come from the germline V gene.